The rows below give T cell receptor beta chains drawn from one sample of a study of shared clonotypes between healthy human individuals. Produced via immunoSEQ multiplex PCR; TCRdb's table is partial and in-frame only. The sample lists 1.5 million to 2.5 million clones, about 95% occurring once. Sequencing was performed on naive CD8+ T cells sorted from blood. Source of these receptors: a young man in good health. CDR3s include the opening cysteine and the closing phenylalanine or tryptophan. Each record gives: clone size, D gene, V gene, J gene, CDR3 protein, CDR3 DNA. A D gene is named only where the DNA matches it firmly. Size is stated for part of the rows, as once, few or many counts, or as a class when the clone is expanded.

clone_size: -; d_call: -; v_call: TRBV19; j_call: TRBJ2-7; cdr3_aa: CASSIASDSNYEQYF; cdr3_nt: TGTGCCAGTAGTATAGCCTCGGACAGCAACTACGAGCAGTACTTC
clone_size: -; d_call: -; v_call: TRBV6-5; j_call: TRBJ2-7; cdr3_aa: CASSYAGDYEQYF; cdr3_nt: TGTGCCAGCAGTTACGCAGGGGATTACGAGCAGTACTTC
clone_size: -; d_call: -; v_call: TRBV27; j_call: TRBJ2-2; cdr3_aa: CATKRGRGEHRELFF; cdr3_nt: TGTGCCACCAAGAGGGGCAGGGGTGAACACCGGGAGCTGTTTTTT
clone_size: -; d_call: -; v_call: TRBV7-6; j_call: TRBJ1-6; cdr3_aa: CASSPRQLYNSPLHF; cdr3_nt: TGTGCCAGCAGCCCGCGACAGCTTTATAATTCACCCCTCCACTTT
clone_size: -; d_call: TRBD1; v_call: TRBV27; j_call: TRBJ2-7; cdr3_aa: CASSYRTGTPYEQYF; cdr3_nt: TGTGCCAGCAGTTACAGGACAGGGACCCCCTACGAGCAGTACTTC
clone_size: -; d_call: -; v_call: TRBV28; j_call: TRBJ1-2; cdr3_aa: CASSPSSPNYGYTF; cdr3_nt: TGTGCCAGCAGTCCCAGCTCCCCTAACTATGGCTACACCTTC
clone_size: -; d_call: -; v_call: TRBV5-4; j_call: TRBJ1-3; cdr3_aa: CASSFRGPGNTIYF; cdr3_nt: TGTGCCAGCAGCTTTCGGGGTCCTGGAAACACCATATATTTT
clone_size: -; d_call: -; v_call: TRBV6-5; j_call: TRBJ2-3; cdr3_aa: CASSYSGLGDTQYF; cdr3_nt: TGTGCCAGCAGTTACTCGGGGTTGGGGGATACGCAGTATTTT
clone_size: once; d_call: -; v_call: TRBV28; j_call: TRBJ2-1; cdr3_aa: CASSLQGNYYNEQFF; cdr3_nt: TGTGCCAGCAGTCTACAAGGGAACTACTACAATGAGCAGTTCTTC
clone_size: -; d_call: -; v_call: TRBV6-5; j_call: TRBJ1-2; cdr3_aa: CASSYGVHGYTF; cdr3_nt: TGTGCCAGCAGTTACGGGGTGCATGGCTACACCTTC
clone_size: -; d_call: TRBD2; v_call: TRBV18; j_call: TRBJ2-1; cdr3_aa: CASSPVTSGVYNEQFF; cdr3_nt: TGTGCCAGCTCACCAGTGACTAGCGGGGTTTACAATGAGCAGTTCTTC
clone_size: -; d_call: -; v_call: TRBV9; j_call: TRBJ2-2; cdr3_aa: CASSGPNTGELFF; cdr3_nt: TGTGCCAGCAGCGGACCAAACACCGGGGAGCTGTTTTTT
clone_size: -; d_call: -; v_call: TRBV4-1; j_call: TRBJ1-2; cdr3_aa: CASSQEGGGNYGYTF; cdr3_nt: TGCGCCAGCAGCCAAGAGGGGGGAGGTAACTATGGCTACACCTTC
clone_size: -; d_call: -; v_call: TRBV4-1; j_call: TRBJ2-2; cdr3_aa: CASSQEPLIYGKTGELFF; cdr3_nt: TGCGCCAGCAGCCAAGAGCCCCTAATCTACGGCAAAACCGGGGAGCTGTTTTTT
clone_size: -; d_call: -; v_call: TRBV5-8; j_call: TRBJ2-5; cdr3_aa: CASSLDISGETQYF; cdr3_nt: TGTGCCAGCAGCTTGGATATATCTGGGGAGACCCAGTACTTC
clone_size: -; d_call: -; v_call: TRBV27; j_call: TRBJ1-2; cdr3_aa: CASGEWRVHYGYTF; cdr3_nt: TGTGCCAGCGGGGAATGGAGGGTCCACTATGGCTACACCTTC
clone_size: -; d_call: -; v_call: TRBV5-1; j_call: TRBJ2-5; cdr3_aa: CASSPRGGTQETQYF; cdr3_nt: TGCGCCAGCAGCCCTCGAGGGGGGACTCAAGAGACCCAGTACTTC
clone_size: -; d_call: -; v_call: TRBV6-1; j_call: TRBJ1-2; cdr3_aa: CASSEASFSAVLDGYTF; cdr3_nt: TGTGCCAGCAGTGAAGCAAGCTTCTCGGCAGTCTTGGATGGCTACACCTTC
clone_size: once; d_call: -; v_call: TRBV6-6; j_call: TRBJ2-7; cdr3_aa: CASRFDRNEQYF; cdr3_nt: TGTGCCAGCAGGTTCGACAGGAACGAGCAGTACTTC
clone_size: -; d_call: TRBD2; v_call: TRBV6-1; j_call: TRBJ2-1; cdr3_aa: CASSLAGGPYNEQFF; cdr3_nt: TGTGCCAGCAGCCTAGCGGGGGGCCCCTACAATGAGCAGTTCTTC
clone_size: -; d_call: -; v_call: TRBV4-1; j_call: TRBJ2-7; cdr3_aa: CASSPLEWGDYEQYF; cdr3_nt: TGCGCCAGCAGCCCCCTCGAATGGGGGGACTACGAGCAGTACTTC
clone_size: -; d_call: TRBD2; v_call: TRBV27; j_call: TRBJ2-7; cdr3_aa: CASSSGLAGTYEQYF; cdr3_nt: TGTGCCAGCAGTTCCGGACTAGCGGGCACCTACGAGCAGTACTTC
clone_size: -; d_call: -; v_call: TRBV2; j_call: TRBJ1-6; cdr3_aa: CASSVPGEAYNSPLHF; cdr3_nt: TGTGCCAGCAGTGTACCCGGGGAGGCCTATAATTCACCCCTCCACTTT
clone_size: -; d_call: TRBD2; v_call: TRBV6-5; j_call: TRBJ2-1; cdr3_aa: CASSFVAGTYNEQFF; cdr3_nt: TGTGCCAGCAGTTTTGTAGCGGGGACCTACAATGAGCAGTTCTTC
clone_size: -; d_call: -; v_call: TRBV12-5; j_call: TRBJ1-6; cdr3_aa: CASGLLGGVNSPLHF; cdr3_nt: TGTGCTAGTGGTTTACTCGGGGGCGTTAATTCACCCCTCCACTTT
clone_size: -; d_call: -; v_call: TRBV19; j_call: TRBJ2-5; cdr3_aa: CASTTIQPGRLQETQYF; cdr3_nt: TGTGCCAGTACCACCATCCAACCGGGACGCCTACAAGAGACCCAGTACTTC
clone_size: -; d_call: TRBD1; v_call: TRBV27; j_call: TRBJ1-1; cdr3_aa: CASSLDRGTEAFF; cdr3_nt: TGTGCCAGCAGTTTAGACAGGGGGACTGAAGCTTTCTTT
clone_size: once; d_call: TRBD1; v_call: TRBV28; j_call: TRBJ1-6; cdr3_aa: CASSFTGTGLHF; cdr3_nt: TGTGCCAGCAGTTTCACCGGGACAGGGCTCCACTTT
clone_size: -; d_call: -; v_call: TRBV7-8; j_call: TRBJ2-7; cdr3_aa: CASSISWDTSYEQYF; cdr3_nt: TGTGCCAGCAGCATCTCGTGGGACACCTCCTACGAGCAGTACTTC
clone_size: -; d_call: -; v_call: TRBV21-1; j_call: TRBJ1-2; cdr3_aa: CASSKGNRANYGYTF; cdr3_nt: TGTGCCAGCAGCAAAGGGAACAGGGCTAACTATGGCTACACCTTC
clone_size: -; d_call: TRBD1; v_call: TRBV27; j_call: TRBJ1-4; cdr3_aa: CASSSGQGAGVAKLFF; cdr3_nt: TGTGCCAGCAGTTCGGGACAGGGGGCGGGAGTGGCAAAACTGTTTTTT
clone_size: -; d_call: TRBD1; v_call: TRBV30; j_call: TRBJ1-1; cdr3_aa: CAWSQRTGTEAFF; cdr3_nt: TGTGCCTGGAGCCAACGGACAGGCACTGAAGCTTTCTTT
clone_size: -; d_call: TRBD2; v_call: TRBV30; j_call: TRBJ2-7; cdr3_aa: CAWSFTSGAYEQYF; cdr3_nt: TGTGCCTGGAGTTTCACTAGCGGGGCCTACGAGCAGTACTTC
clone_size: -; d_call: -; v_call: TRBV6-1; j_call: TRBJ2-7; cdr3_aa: CASSEGTLTYEQYF; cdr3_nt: TGTGCCAGCAGTGAAGGGACGCTGACCTACGAGCAGTACTTC
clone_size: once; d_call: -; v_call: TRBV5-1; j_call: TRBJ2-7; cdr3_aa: CASRPPDVSYEQYF; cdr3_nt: TGCGCCAGCAGACCCCCAGATGTATCCTACGAGCAGTACTTC
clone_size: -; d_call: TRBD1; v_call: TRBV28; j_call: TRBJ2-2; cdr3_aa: CASSFRAGGHGELFF; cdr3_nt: TGTGCCAGCAGTTTTCGGGCAGGGGGTCACGGGGAGCTGTTTTTT
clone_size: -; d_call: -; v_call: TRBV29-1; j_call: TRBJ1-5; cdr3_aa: CSVDGGRVNQPQHF; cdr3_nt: TGCAGCGTGGATGGGGGGAGGGTAAATCAGCCCCAGCATTTT
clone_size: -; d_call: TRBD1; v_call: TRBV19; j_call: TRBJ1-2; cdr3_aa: CASSIWSDRDGYTF; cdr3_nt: TGTGCCAGTAGTATTTGGAGTGACAGGGATGGCTACACCTTC
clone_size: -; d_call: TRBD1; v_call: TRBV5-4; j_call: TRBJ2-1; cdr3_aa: CASSRGQGIHNEQFF; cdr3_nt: TGTGCCAGCAGCCGGGGACAGGGGATCCACAATGAGCAGTTCTTC
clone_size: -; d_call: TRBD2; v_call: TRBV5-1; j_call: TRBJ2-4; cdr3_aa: CASTSRGGGVADIQYF; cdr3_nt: TGCGCCAGCACCTCACGTGGCGGGGGAGTAGCGGACATTCAGTACTTC
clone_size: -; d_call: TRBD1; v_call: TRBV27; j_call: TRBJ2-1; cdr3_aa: CASSLDRGPYNEQFF; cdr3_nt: TGTGCCAGCAGTTTGGACAGGGGCCCCTACAATGAGCAGTTCTTC
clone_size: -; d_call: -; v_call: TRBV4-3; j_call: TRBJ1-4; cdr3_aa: CASSQDPGLGEKLFF; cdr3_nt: TGCGCCAGCAGCCAAGATCCGGGCCTGGGAGAAAAACTGTTTTTT
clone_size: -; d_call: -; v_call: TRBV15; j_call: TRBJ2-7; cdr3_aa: CATSDDGTYEQYF; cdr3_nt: TGTGCCACCAGCGACGACGGGACGTACGAGCAGTACTTC
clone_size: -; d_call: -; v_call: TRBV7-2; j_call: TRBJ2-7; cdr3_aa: CASSPRGYEQYF; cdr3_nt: TGTGCCAGCAGCCCCCGGGGGTACGAGCAGTACTTC
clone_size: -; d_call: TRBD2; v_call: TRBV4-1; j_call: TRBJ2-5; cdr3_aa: CASSQDQRGGAETQYF; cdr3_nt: TGCGCCAGCAGCCAAGACCAGCGGGGGGGGGCTGAGACCCAGTACTTC
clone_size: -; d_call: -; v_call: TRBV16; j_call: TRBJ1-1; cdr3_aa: CASSINWDTEAFF; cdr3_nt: TGTGCCAGCAGCATCAATTGGGACACTGAAGCTTTCTTT
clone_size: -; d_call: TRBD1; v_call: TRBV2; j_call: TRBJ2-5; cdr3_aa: CASSEGWTGVETQYF; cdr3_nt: TGTGCCAGCAGTGAAGGATGGACAGGGGTGGAGACCCAGTACTTC
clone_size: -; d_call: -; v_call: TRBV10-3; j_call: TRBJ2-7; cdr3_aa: CAIRDMTGAGDEQYF; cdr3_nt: TGTGCCATCAGAGACATGACTGGGGCCGGGGACGAGCAGTACTTC
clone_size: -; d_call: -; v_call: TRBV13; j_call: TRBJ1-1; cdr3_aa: CASSGGDGPPNTEAFF; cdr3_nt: TGTGCCAGCAGCGGTGGGGACGGGCCACCGAACACTGAAGCTTTCTTT
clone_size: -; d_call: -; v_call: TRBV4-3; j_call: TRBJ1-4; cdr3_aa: CASSQDLDRPSLGVF; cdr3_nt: TGCGCCAGCAGCCAAGATCTTGACAGACCATCCTTGGGGGTTTTT